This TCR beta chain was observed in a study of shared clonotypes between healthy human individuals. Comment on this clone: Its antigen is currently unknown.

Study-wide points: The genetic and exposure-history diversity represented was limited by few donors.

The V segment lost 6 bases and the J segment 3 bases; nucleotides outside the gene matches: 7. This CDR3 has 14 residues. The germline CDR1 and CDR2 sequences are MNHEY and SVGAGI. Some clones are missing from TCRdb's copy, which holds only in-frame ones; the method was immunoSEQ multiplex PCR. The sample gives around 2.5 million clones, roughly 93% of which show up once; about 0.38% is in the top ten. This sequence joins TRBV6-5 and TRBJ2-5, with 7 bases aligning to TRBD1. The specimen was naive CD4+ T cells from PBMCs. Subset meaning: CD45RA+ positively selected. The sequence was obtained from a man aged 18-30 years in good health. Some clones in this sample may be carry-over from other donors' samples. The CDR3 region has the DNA TGTGCCAGCAGGAAACAGGGGACGGAAGAGACCCAGTACTTC. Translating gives CASRKQGTEETQYF.